The present T cell receptor beta chain was sequenced within a study of monozygotic twins with inflammatory bowel disease. Germline CDR1 is DFQATT and CDR2 is SNEGSKA (reference sequence). The CDR3 is 12 amino acids. TCRdb reprocessed the 5' RACE reads, keeping one entry per CDR3 protein, no DNA. With 440,000 or so distinct CDR3 sequences in the sample, the ten largest clones hold around 2.3%. The chain couples TRBV20-1 to TRBJ1-4; TCRdb selects TRBD1, and the lack of DNA leaves this call unchecked. The sequence was collected from a human donor with ulcerative colitis or Crohn's disease, or a healthy co-twin of an affected twin (not recorded which). Sequenced: blood. The CDR3 loop is CSAFGAGEKLFF.